These 22 T cell receptor beta chains were all obtained from the same sample, sequenced in a study of blood T cell repertoires in COVID-19. The method was immunoSEQ multiplex PCR; TCRdb's version includes in-frame clones alone and lacks a portion of them. The sample yields 250,000 to 300,000 clones, 90% seen once. The sequencing input was peripheral blood. The receptors were sampled from a woman in her 50s with COVID-19, enrolled during active disease.

The V and J genes are TRBV19 and TRBJ1-1; a possible D gene is TRBD1 (6 bases). This CDR3 is built from 14 residues. Trimming cost V 4 bases and J 6 bases, with 15 bases left between them. CDR1 and CDR2 from the germline V gene are LNHDA and SQIVND (reference sequence). In DNA, the CDR3 is TGTGCCAGTAGTACAGGGGAGTTGGTCGCTGAAGCTTTCTTT. Protein: CASSTGELVAEAFF.

The chain joins TRBV10-2 to TRBJ2-2, with D possibly TRBD2 on 6 matching bases. The CDR3 is 10 amino acids. Deletions cut 10 bases from V and 6 bases from J, with 6 bases between. The germline gives CDR1 WSHSY, CDR2 SAAADI. The CDR3 coding sequence is TGCGCCACGGGGGCCGGGGAGCTGTTTTTT. Its protein is CATGAGELFF.

The chain employs TRBV4-2 and TRBJ1-4, with D unresolved. The CDR3 contains 13 residues. Germline V CDR1 and CDR2: LGHNA, YNFKEQ. Deletions cut 5 bases from V and 6 bases from J, with 10 bases between. The CDR3 DNA sequence: TGTGCCAGCAGCTCGCGCGTGGATGAAAAACTGTTTTTT. Its translation: CASSSRVDEKLFF.

The J gene is TRBJ2-7, the V gene TRBV5-1; no reliable D call. Germline loops: CDR1 SGHRS, CDR2 YFSETQ. The CDR3 is 13 residues long. Trimming stripped 0 bases from V and 2 bases from J, with 6 bases between. The CDR3 region has the DNA TGCGCCAGCAGCTTGGGGGCCCCCTACGAGCAGTACTTC. Translation: CASSLGAPYEQYF.

V is TRBV30 and J is TRBJ2-7; 8 nucleotides agree with TRBD1. The CDR3 runs to 12 residues. Unmatched junction bases numbered 1, after V lost 1 base and J lost 5 bases. Germline loops: CDR1 GTSNPN, CDR2 SVGIG (reference sequence). The CDR3 loop reads CAWSETGDEQYF. In nucleotides, the CDR3 is TGTGCCTGGAGTGAGACAGGGGACGAGCAGTACTTC.

The rearrangement links TRBV2 to TRBJ2-3; 8 bases are a match to TRBD2. From germline, CDR1 is SNHLY and CDR2 FYNNEI. After removal of 2 bases from V and 5 bases from J, the junction contained 12 bases not matched to a gene. The CDR3 loop spans 17 amino acids. Here the CDR3 DNA reads TGTGCCAGCAGTGAACCCCAGGGGCGGGAGGTTGAAGATACGCAGTATTTT. Its protein is CASSEPQGREVEDTQYF.

The rearrangement joins TRBV21-1 to TRBJ1-2; the D segment call TRBD1 is taken from the table without a DNA check. TRBV21-1 is noted as a pseudogene. CDR3 length equals 12 residues. CDR3 residues: CASSKTGSGYTF. The CDR3 DNA reads as TGTGCCAGCAGCAAAACAGGGTCTGGCTACACCTTC.

The chain couples TRBV5-6 to TRBJ2-7; maybe TRBD1 (5 bases). Deletions cut 0 bases from V and 0 bases from J, with 10 bases between. Germline V gene sequence: CDR1 SGHDT, CDR2 YYEEEE. The CDR3 extends over 15 amino acids. As DNA, the CDR3 is TGTGCCAGCAGCTTGGGGGGCAAGAGCTCCTACGAGCAGTACTTC. Translation gives CASSLGGKSSYEQYF.

The genes are TRBV11-2 and TRBJ2-1; D is undetermined. V lost 5 bases and J lost 1, with 12 bases in between. The CDR3 sequence is 15 residues long. Germline values: CDR1 SGHAT, CDR2 FQNNGV. The CDR3 DNA reads TGTGCCAGCAGCCCCCGTCCCGGGTCCTACAATGAGCAGTTCTTC. Amino acids: CASSPRPGSYNEQFF.

V and J are TRBV6-2 or TRBV6-3 and TRBJ2-1, with TRBD2 identical over 9 bases. J was trimmed by 5 bases and V by 0 bases; bases with no gene match: 5. The CDR3 has 16 residues. CDR1 is MNHEY, CDR2 SVGEGT, per germline. The CDR3 region is CASSYSRAGGDNEQFF. CDR3 bases: TGTGCCAGCAGTTACTCGAGGGCGGGAGGGGACAATGAGCAGTTCTTC.

The chain recombines TRBV2 with TRBJ2-5; 10 nucleotides align to TRBD2. Germline assignment: CDR1 SNHLY and CDR2 FYNNEI. The CDR3 extends over 15 amino acids. Unmatched junction bases numbered 6, after V lost 6 bases and J lost 2 bases. CDR3 bases: TGTGCCAGCAGCGAGGGGACTAGCGTACAAGAGACCCAGTACTTC. It translates to CASSEGTSVQETQYF.

V usage is TRBV5-5 and J usage is TRBJ2-7; 7 bases map to TRBD1. The germline gives CDR1 SGHKS, CDR2 YYEKEE (reference sequence). This CDR3 spans 15 amino acids. After removal of 5 bases from V and 2 bases from J, the junction contained 10 bases not matched to a gene. CDR3 loop: CASSSRQGPTYEQYF. CDR3 nucleotides: TGTGCCAGCAGTTCACGACAGGGACCCACCTACGAGCAGTACTTC.

This chain joins TRBV6-4 and TRBJ2-2, with TRBD1 identical over 7 bases. The CDR3 is made up of 14 amino acids. After removal of 3 bases from V and 4 bases from J, the junction contained 2 bases not matched to a gene. Germline V gives CDR1 MRHNA, CDR2 SNTAGT. CDR3 DNA sequence: TGTGCCAGCAGTGAACAGGGGCGCACCGGGGAGCTGTTTTTT. It codes for CASSEQGRTGELFF.

The rearrangement joins TRBV11-2 to TRBJ2-7, with 11 bases lining up with TRBD2. Germline CDR1 and CDR2: SGHAT and FQNNGV. CDR3 size: 16 residues. The V segment lost 7 bases and the J segment 3 bases; nucleotides outside the gene matches: 11. CDR3 nucleotide sequence: TGTGCCAGCACCGTTGGAGCCGGGACTAGCGGCTACGAGCAGTACTTC. It specifies CASTVGAGTSGYEQYF. The variable domain in full, with the rest retrieved from reference TRBV11-2 and TRBJ2-7, is EAGVAQSPRYKIIEKRQSVAFWCNPISGHATLYWYQQILGQGPKLLIQFQNNGVVDDSQLPKDRFSAERLKGVDSTLKIQPAKLEDSAVYLCASTVGAGTSGYEQYFGPGTRLTVT.

The V call is TRBV4-1, the J call TRBJ1-2, with TRBD1 matching 7 bases. The CDR3 is 17 residues long. Germline CDR1 is MGHRA and CDR2 is YSYEKL. V shed 5 bases and J 0 bases; nucleotides not matched to a gene: 12. Here the CDR3 reads CASSFGQEKQTNYGYTF. CDR3 DNA sequence: TGCGCCAGCAGCTTCGGACAGGAGAAACAAACTAACTATGGCTACACCTTC.

The J gene is TRBJ2-1, the V gene TRBV29-1, with TRBD1 identical over 9 bases. This CDR3 comprises 14 residues. Per germline, CDR1 SQVTM and CDR2 ANQGSEA. J lost 4 bases, V lost 3 bases, and 4 bases had no gene match. The CDR3 sequence is CSVDPGQGYNEQFF. For the CDR3, the DNA is TGCAGCGTTGACCCGGGACAGGGTTACAATGAGCAGTTCTTC.

The V call is TRBV6-5, the J call TRBJ2-1, with TRBD1 identical over 9 bases. Germline CDR1 reads MNHEY; CDR2 reads SVGAGI. Losses at the gene ends were 6 bases for V and 2 bases for J; bases not matched to a gene: 5. This CDR3 is 15 amino acids long. The CDR3: CASRAGTGPYNEQFF. The DNA for the CDR3 is TGTGCCAGCAGGGCCGGGACAGGGCCCTACAATGAGCAGTTCTTC.

The V gene is TRBV18, the J gene TRBJ1-2, with D unresolved. Germline CDR1 KGHSH, CDR2 LQKENI. The CDR3 length is 16 residues. Trimming shortened V by 2 bases and J by 6 bases, and 19 bases separated the two germline ends. The CDR3 DNA is TGTGCCAGCTCACCATCTCGGGTTTATGTTTCCGATGGCTACACCTTC. Amino acid sequence: CASSPSRVYVSDGYTF.

The CDR3 loop is CASSWRAPGTGYNEQFF. As DNA, the CDR3 is TGTGCCAGCAGCTGGAGGGCTCCGGGGACTGGGTACAATGAGCAGTTCTTC. The chain employs TRBV5-6 and TRBJ2-1; D is possibly TRBD2 (6 bases). The V and J ends lost 3 bases and 4 bases respectively, with 20 bases between them. The CDR3 sequence is 17 residues long. Germline CDR1 SGHDT, CDR2 YYEEEE.

This clone was picked up a small number of times. This chain connects TRBV24-1 to TRBJ2-7; TRBD2 matches 7 bases. This CDR3 has 14 amino acids. The germline gives CDR1 KGHDR, CDR2 SFDVKD. The ends lost 4 bases at V and 6 bases at J; junction bases unmatched: 8. In DNA, the CDR3 is TGTGCCACCAGTGAAAGCGGGACCCCCGGCGAGCAGTACTTC. It yields the protein CATSESGTPGEQYF.

V gene TRBV10-1 combines with J gene TRBJ2-7, with 9 bases matching TRBD1. The CDR3 totals 16 residues. Germline trimming cut 3 bases from V and 1 base from J; bases unmatched to any gene: 7. Germline CDR1 and CDR2: WNHNN and SYGVQD (reference sequence). CDR3 DNA: TGCGCCAGCAGTGAAGACGCCGGGACAGGGTCCTACGAGCAGTACTTC. This encodes CASSEDAGTGSYEQYF.

The J gene is TRBJ1-1, the V gene TRBV20-1, with 7 bases matching TRBD1. Germline lookup yields CDR1 DFQATT and CDR2 SNEGSKA (reference sequence). This CDR3 is built from 11 residues. The V and J ends lost 7 bases and 7 bases, in that order; junction bases with no gene match: 6. As DNA, the CDR3 is TGCAGTGGGGGGACAGCTGATGAAGCTTTCTTT. Translation gives CSGGTADEAFF.